This T cell receptor beta chain came from a study of regulatory T cells in long-lasting Graves disease. Construction of TCR beta libraries relied on iRepertoire HTBI primers and on Arm-PCR targeting CDR3 regions. TCRdb called the multiplex PCR reads again in MiXCR, with one record for every CDR3 protein. The sample records about 430,000 distinct CDR3 sequences, over 20% being singletons. This clonotype was observed a handful of times. Time point given: persistent/refractory GD, antithyroid drugs over 5 years with positive TRAb. From PBMCs, RNA was extracted and then used to make the TCR library. The sequences come from peripheral blood mononuclear cells (PBMCs), collected when the disease was refractory, from a patient treated with antithyroid drugs. This receptor was taken from a female donor with Graves disease.

CDR3 DNA: TGTGCCAGCAGCGGCGAGTCTACAGGGGCGCGCACTGAAGCTTTCTTT. Protein sequence: CASSGESTGARTEAFF. The chain joins TRBV9 to TRBJ1-1; TRBD1 aligns across 7 bases. With V trimmed by 3 bases and J by 4 bases, 12 bases remained unmatched. Looked up from germline, CDR1 is SGDLS and CDR2 is YYNGEE. The CDR3 runs 16 residues.